This T cell receptor (beta chain) stems from a study of patients and donors after allogeneic stem cell transplantation. Germline V CDR1 and CDR2: LGHNA, YNFKEQ. Germline trimming cut 3 bases from V and 5 bases from J; bases unmatched to any gene: 7. CDR3 length equals 16 residues. This clonotype has more than one count but fewer than ten. TCRdb reprocessed the RT-PCR reads with MiXCR, giving one entry per CDR3 protein. The sample carries about 400,000 distinct CDR3 sequences, 16% recorded once. The receptor comes from a human donor who was either an allogeneic HSCT recipient or a stem cell or donor lymphocyte infusion donor (not recorded which). It is not recorded whose cells these are; they may come from a transplant donor. The gene calls are TRBV4-2 and TRBJ2-6; TRBD2 aligns across 7 bases. The sequencing input was blood, either unsorted or a sorted T cell fraction (not recorded which). The CDR3 spells CASSQSAGVWANVLTF. CDR3 nucleotides: TGTGCCAGCAGCCAGAGTGCGGGAGTCTGGGCCAACGTCCTGACTTTC.